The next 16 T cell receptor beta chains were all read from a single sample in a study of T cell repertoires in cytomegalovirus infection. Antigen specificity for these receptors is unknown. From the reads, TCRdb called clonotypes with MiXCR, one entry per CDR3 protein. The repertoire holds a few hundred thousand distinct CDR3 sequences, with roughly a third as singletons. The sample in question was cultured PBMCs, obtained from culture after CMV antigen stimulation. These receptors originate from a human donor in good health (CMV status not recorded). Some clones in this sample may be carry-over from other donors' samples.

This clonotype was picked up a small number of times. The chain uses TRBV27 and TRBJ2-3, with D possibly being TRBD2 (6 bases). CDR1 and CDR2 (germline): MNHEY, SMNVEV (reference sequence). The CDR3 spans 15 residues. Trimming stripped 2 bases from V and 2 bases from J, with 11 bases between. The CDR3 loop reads CASSLRAGTTDTQYF. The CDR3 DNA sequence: TGTGCCAGCAGTTTACGTGCGGGAACCACAGATACGCAGTATTTT.

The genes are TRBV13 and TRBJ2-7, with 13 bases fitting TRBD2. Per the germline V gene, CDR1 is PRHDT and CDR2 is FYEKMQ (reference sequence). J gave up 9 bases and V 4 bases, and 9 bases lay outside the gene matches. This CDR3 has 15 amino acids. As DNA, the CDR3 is TGTGCCAGCAGCTCAGGGACTAGCGGGACCATAGGGCAGTACTTC. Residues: CASSSGTSGTIGQYF.

The CDR3 sequence: CASRTLLGYNEQFF. For the CDR3, the DNA is TGTGCCAGCAGGACTCTACTAGGATACAATGAGCAGTTCTTC. The chain combines TRBV27 with TRBJ2-1, with D perhaps TRBD2 (5 bases). The V end was cut by 6 bases, the J end by 4 bases, with 13 bases between. The CDR3 covers 14 residues. In germline, CDR1 is MNHEY, CDR2 SMNVEV (reference sequence).

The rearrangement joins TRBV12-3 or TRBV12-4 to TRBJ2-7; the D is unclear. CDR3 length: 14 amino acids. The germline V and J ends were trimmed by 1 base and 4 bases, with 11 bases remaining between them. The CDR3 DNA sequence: TGTGCCAGCAGTTTAGAGGCCTTTCGGTACGAGCAGTACGTC. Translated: CASSLEAFRYEQYV.

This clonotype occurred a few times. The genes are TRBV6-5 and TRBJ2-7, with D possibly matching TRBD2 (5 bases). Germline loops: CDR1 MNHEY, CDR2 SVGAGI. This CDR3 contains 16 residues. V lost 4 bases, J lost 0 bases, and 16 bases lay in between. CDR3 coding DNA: TGTGCCAGCAGTTTGACGACGCTAGCCAGCTCCTACGAGCAGTACTTC. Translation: CASSLTTLASSYEQYF.

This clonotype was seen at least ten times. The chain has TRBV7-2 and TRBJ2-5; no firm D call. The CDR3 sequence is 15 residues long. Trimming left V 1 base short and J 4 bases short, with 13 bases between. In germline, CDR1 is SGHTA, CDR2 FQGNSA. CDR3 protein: CASSLDTAPLETQYF. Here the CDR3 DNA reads TGTGCCAGCAGCTTAGACACAGCCCCCCTAGAGACCCAGTACTTC.

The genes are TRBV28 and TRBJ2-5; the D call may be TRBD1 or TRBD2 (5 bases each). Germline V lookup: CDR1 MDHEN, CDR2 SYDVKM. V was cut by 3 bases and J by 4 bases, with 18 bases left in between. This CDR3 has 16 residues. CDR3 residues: CASSLLPPRGRETQYF. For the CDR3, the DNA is TGTGCCAGCAGTTTGCTACCCCCGAGGGGCAGAGAGACCCAGTACTTC.

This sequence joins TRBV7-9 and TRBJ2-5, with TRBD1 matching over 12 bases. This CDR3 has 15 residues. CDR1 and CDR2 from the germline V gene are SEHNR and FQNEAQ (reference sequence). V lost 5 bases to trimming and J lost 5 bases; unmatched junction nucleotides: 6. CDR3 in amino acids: CASSPGTGGAETQYF. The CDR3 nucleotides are TGTGCCAGCAGCCCGGGGACAGGGGGCGCGGAGACCCAGTACTTC.

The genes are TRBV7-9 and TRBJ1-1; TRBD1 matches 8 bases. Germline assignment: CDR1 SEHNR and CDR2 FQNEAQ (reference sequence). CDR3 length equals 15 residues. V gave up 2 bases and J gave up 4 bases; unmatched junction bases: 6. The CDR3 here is CASSLSPRGPTEAFF. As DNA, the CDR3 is TGTGCCAGCAGCTTATCCCCCAGGGGGCCCACTGAAGCTTTCTTT. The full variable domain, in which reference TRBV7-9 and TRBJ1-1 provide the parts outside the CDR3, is DTGVSQNPRHKITKRGQNVTFRCDPISEHNRLYWYRQTLGQGPEFLTYFQNEAQLEKSRLLSDRFSAERPKGSFSTLEIQRTEQGDSAMYLCASSLSPRGPTEAFFGQGTRLTVV.

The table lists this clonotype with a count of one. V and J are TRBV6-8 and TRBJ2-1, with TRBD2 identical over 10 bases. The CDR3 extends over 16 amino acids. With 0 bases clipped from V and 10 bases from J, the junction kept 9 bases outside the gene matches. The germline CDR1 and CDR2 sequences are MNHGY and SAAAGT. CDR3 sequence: CASSYSVLAGGVEQFF. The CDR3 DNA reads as TGTGCCAGCAGTTACTCAGTGTTAGCGGGAGGTGTGGAGCAGTTCTTC.

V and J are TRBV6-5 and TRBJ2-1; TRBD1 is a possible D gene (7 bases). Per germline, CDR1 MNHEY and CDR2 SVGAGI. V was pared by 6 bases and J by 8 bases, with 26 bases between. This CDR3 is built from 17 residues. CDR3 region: CASRPRQGGVLGDEQFF. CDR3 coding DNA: TGTGCCAGCAGACCGCGGCAGGGGGGAGTTCTCGGCGATGAGCAGTTCTTC.

CDR3 sequence reads: CASGSGQGISDEQFF. For the CDR3, the DNA is TGTGCTAGTGGTTCTGGACAGGGGATAAGCGATGAGCAGTTCTTC. V usage is TRBV12-5 and J usage is TRBJ2-1, with 9 bases fitting TRBD1. The germline CDR1 and CDR2 sequences are LGHNT and FRNRAP. The CDR3 spans 15 residues. J lost 8 bases, V lost 4 bases, and 9 bases had no gene match.

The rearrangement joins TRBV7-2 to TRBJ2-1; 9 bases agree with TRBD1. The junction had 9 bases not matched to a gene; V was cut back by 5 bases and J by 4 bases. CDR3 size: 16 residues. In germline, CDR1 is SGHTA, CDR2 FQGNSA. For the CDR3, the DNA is TGTGCCAGCAGCAGGCGACAGGGGGTTGTGTACAATGAGCAGTTCTTC. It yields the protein CASSRRQGVVYNEQFF.

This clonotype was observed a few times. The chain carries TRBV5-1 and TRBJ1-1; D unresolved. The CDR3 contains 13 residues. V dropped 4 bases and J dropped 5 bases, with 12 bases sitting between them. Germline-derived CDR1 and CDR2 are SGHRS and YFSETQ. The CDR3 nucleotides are TGCGCCAGCAGCCTCATTCGCGGGACTGAAGCTTTCTTT. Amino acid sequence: CASSLIRGTEAFF.

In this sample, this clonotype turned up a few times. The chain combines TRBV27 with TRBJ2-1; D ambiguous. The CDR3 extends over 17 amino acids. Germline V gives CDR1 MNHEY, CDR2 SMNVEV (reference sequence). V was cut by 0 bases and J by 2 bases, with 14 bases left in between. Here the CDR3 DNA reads TGTGCCAGCAGTTTATCGCGACATCCCGGAGCCTACAATGAGCAGTTCTTC. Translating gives CASSLSRHPGAYNEQFF.

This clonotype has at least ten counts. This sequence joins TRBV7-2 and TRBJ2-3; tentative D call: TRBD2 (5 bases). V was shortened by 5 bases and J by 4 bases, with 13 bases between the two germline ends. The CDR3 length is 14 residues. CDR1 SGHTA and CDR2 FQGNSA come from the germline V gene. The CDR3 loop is CASSGGLVPDTQYF. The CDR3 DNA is TGTGCCAGCAGCGGTGGACTTGTGCCAGATACGCAGTATTTT.